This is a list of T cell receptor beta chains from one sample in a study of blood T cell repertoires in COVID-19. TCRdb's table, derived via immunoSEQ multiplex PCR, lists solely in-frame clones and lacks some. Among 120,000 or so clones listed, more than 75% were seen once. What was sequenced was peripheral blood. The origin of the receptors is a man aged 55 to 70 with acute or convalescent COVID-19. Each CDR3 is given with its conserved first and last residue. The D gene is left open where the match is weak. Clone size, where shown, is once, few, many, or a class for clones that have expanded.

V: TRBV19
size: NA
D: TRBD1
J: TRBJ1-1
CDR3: CASSTLDRGRNTEAFF
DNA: TGTGCCAGTAGTACGCTTGACAGGGGGAGGAACACTGAAGCTTTCTTT

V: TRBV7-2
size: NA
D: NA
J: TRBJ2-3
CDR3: CASSPSRETQYF
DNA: TGTGCCAGCAGTCCCTCTAGAGAAACGCAGTATTTT

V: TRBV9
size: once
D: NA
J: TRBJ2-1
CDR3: CASSVAGQGGYNEQFF
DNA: TGTGCCAGCAGCGTAGCTGGGCAGGGAGGCTACAATGAGCAGTTCTTC

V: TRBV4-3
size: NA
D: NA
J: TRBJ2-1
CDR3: CASSQVKAGEQFF
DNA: TGCGCCAGCAGCCAGGTTAAAGCCGGTGAGCAGTTCTTC

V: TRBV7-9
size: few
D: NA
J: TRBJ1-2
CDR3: CASSPGLNYGYTF
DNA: TGTGCCAGCAGCCCGGGACTCAACTATGGCTACACCTTC

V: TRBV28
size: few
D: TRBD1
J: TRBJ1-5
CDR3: CASSTPRDSYSNQPQHF
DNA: TGTGCCAGCAGTACGCCCCGGGACAGTTATAGCAATCAGCCCCAGCATTTT

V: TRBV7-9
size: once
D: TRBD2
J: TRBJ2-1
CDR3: CASGETTSGAYNEQFF
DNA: TGTGCCAGCGGGGAAACGACTAGCGGGGCTTACAATGAGCAGTTCTTC

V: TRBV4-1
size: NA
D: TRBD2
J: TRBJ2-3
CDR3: CASSPLGLAPDTQYF
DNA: TGCGCCAGCAGTCCTCTCGGACTAGCCCCAGATACGCAGTATTTT

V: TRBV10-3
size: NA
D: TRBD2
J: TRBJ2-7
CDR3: CAISDPRGGRSYEQYF
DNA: TGTGCCATCAGTGACCCGCGGGGCGGGAGATCCTACGAGCAGTACTTC

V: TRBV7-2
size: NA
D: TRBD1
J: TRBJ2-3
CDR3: CASSPLRGGTGGDTQYF
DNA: TGTGCCAGCAGCCCACTCAGGGGTGGGACAGGGGGCGATACGCAGTATTTT

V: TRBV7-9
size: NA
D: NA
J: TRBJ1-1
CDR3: CASSPGGDTEAFF
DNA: TGTGCCAGCAGCCCCGGGGGAGACACTGAAGCTTTCTTT

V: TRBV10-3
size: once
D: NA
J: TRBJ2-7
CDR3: CAISESTRHYEQYF
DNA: TGTGCCATCAGTGAGTCGACTAGACACTACGAGCAGTACTTC